The T cell receptor (beta chain) under discussion was sequenced for a study of T cell repertoires in cytomegalovirus infection. This clonotype was observed a few times. What it binds is not known. General observations from the study: Predominance within the ex vivo response was attributable to HLA-C-restricted CMV-specific TCR beta clonotypes.

TCRdb used MiXCR to reprocess the reads, holding one entry per CDR3 protein. The sample has 450,000 to 650,000 distinct CDR3 sequences, about 26% seen once. The germline gives CDR1 SGHTA, CDR2 FQGNSA. The CDR3 spans 14 residues. After removal of 6 bases from V and 6 bases from J, the junction contained 8 bases not matched to a gene. The TCR originated in a human donor in good health (CMV status not recorded). Some clones in this sample may be carry-over from other donors' samples. This sequence joins TRBV7-2 and TRBJ2-3; 8 nucleotides agree with TRBD2. Sample: PBMCs. CDR3 sequence (DNA): TGTGCCAGCAGTTTCGGGGGGGAGAGGGATACGCAGTATTTT. It yields the protein CASSFGGERDTQYF.